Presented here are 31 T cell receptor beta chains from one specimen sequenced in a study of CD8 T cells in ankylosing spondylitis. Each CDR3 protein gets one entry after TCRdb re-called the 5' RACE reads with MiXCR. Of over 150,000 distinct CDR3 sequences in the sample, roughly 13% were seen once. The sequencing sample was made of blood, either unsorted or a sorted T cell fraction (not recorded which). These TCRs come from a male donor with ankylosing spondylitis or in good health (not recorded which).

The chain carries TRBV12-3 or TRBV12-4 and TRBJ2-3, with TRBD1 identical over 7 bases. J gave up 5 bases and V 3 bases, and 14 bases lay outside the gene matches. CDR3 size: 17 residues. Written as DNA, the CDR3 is TGTGCCAGCAGTTTTGAGTCTGTCTGGCAGGGGGTAGATACGCAGTATTTT. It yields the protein CASSFESVWQGVDTQYF.

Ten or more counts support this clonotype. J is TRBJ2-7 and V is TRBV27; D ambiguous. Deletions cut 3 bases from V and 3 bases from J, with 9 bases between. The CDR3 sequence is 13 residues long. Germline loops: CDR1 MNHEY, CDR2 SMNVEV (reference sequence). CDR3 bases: TGTGCCAGCAGTTTGTCCAGAATCTACGAGCAGTACTTC. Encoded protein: CASSLSRIYEQYF.

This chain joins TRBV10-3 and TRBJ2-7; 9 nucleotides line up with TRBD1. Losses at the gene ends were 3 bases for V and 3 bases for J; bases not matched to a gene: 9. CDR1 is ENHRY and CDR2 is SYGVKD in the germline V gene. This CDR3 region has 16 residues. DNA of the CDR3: TGTGCCATCAGTGACCCCCCGGGACAGGGCATCTACGAGCAGTACTTC. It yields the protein CAISDPPGQGIYEQYF.

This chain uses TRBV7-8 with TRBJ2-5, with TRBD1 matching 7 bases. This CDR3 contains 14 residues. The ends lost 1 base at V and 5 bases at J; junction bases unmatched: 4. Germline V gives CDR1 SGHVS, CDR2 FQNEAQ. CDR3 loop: CASSLGTGYETQYF. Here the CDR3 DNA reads TGTGCCAGCAGCTTAGGGACAGGATATGAGACCCAGTACTTC. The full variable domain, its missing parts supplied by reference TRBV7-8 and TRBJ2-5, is GAGVSQSPRYKVAKRGQDVALRCDPISGHVSLFWYQQALGQGPEFLTYFQNEAQLDKSGLPSDRFFAERPEGSVSTLKIQRTQQEDSAVYLCASSLGTGYETQYFGPGTRLLVL.

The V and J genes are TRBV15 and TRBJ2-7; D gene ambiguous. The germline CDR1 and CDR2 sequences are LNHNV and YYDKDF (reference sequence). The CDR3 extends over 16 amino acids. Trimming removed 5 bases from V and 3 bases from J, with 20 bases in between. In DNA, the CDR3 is TGTGCCACCAGCCCCCCCCCGCCGCGGCTGGGCTACGAGCAGTACTTC. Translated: CATSPPPPRLGYEQYF.

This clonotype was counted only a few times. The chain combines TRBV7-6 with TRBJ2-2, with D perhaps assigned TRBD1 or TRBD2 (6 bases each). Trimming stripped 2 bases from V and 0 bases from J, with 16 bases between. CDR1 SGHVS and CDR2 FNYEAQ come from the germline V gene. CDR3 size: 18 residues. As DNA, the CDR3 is TGTGCCAGCAGCTTATGGCGGGACACCCCAGCGAACACCGGGGAGCTGTTTTTT. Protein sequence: CASSLWRDTPANTGELFF.

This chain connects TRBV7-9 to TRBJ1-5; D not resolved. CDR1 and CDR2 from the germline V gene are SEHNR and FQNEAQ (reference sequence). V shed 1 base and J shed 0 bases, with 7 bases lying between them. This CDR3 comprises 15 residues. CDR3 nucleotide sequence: TGTGCCAGCAGCTTAGGGTACAATAGCAATCAGCCCCAGCATTTT. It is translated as CASSLGYNSNQPQHF. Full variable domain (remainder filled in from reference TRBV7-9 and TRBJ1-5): DTGVSQNPRHKITKRGQNVTFRCDPISEHNRLYWYRQTLGQGPEFLTYFQNEAQLEKSRLLSDRFSAERPKGSFSTLEIQRTEQGDSAMYLCASSLGYNSNQPQHFGDGTRLSIL.

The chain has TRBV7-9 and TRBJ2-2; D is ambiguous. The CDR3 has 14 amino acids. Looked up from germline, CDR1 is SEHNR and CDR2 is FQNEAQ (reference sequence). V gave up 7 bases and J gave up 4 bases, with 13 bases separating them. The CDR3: CASIPILFTGELFF. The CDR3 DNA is TGTGCCAGCATCCCGATCCTCTTCACCGGGGAGCTGTTTTTT.

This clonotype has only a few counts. The CDR3 sequence is CASSLGAENTGELFF. CDR3 DNA: TGTGCCAGCAGCTTGGGAGCGGAGAACACCGGGGAGCTGTTTTTT. This chain uses TRBV5-6 with TRBJ2-2, with D possibly matching TRBD2 (5 bases). The germline gives CDR1 SGHDT, CDR2 YYEEEE. The V and J ends lost 0 bases and 1 base respectively, with 7 bases between them. CDR3 length: 15 amino acids.

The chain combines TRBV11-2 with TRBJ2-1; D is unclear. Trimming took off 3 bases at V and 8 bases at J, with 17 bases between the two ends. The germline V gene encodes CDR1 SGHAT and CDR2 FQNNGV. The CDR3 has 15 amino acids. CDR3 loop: CASSFSLTTWDEQFF. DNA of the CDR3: TGTGCCAGCAGCTTTTCCCTTACTACGTGGGATGAGCAGTTCTTC. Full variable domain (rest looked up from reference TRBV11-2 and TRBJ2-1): EAGVAQSPRYKIIEKRQSVAFWCNPISGHATLYWYQQILGQGPKLLIQFQNNGVVDDSQLPKDRFSAERLKGVDSTLKIQPAKLEDSAVYLCASSFSLTTWDEQFFGPGTRLTVL.

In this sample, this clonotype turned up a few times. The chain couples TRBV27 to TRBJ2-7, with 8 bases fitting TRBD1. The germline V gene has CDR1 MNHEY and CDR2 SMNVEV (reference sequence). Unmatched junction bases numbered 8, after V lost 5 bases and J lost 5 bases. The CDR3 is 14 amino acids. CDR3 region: CASSPDRASNEQYF. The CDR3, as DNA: TGTGCCAGCAGTCCGGACAGGGCTTCCAACGAGCAGTACTTC.

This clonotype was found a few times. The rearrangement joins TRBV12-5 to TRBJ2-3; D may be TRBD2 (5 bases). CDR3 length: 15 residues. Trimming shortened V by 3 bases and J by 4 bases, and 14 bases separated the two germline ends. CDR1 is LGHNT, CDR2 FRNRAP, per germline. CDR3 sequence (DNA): TGTGCTAGTGGTTTCAGTAGCGTCGGCGCAGATACGCAGTATTTT. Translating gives CASGFSSVGADTQYF.

For the CDR3, the DNA is TGTGCCAGCAGCTTAGCGGTAGGCTACGAGCAGTACTTC. This gives the protein CASSLAVGYEQYF. This chain joins TRBV7-8 and TRBJ2-7; D not resolved. Per germline, CDR1 SGHVS and CDR2 FQNEAQ. The CDR3 extends over 13 amino acids. Trimming took 0 bases from V and 3 from J, leaving 6 bases between them. The entire variable domain, with the rest obtained from reference TRBV7-8 and TRBJ2-7, is as follows: GAGVSQSPRYKVAKRGQDVALRCDPISGHVSLFWYQQALGQGPEFLTYFQNEAQLDKSGLPSDRFFAERPEGSVSTLKIQRTQQEDSAVYLCASSLAVGYEQYFGPGTRLTVT.

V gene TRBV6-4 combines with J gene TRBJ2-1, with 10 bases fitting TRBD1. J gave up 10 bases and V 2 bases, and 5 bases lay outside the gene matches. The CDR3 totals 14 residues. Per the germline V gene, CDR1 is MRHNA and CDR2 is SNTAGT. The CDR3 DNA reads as TGTGCCAGCAGTGACGGACAGGGGGGGACCGAGCAGTTCTTC. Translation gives CASSDGQGGTEQFF.

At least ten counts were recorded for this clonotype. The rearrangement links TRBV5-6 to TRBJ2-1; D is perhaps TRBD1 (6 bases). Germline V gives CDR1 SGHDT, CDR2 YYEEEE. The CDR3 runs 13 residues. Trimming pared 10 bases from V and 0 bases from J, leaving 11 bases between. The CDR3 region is CAGGGRSYNEQFF. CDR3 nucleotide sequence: TGTGCCGGGGGCGGGCGCTCCTACAATGAGCAGTTCTTC.

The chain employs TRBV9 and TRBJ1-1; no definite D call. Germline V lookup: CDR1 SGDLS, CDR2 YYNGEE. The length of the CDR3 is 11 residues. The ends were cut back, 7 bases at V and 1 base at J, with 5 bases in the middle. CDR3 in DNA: TGTGCCAGCGGCTCGAACACTGAAGCTTTCTTT. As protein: CASGSNTEAFF. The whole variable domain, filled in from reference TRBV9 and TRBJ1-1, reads DSGVTQTPKHLITATGQRVTLRCSPRSGDLSVYWYQQSLDQGLQFLIQYYNGEERAKGNILERFSAQQFPDLHSELNLSSLELGDSALYFCASGSNTEAFFGQGTRLTVV.

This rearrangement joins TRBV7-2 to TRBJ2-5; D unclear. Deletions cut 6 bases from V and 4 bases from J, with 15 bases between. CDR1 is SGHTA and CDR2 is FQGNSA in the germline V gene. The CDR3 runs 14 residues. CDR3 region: CASSHYLALETQYF. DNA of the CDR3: TGTGCCAGCAGTCATTACCTCGCACTAGAGACCCAGTACTTC.

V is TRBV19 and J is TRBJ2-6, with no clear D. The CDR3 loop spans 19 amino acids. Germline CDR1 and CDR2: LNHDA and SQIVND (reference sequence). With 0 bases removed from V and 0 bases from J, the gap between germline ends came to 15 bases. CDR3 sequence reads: CASSIDAAAFDSGANVLTF. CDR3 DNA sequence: TGTGCCAGTAGTATAGATGCGGCCGCTTTCGACTCTGGGGCCAACGTCCTGACTTTC. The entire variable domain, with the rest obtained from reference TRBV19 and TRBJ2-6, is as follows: DGGITQSPKYLFRKEGQNVTLSCEQNLNHDAMYWYRQDPGQGLRLIYYSQIVNDFQKGDIAEGYSVSREKKESFPLTVTSAQKNPTAFYLCASSIDAAAFDSGANVLTFGAGSRLTVL.

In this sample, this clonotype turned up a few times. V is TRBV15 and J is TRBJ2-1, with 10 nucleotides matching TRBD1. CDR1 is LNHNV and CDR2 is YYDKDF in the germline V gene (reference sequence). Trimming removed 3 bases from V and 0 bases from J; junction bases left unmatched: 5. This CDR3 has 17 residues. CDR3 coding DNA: TGTGCCACCAGCAGTGGGACAGGGGAGAGCTCCTACAATGAGCAGTTCTTC. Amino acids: CATSSGTGESSYNEQFF.

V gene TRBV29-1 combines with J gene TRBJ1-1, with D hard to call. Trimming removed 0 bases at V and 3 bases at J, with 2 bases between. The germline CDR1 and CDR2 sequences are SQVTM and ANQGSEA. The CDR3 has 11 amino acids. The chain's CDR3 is CSVEDDTEAFF. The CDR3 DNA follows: TGCAGCGTTGAAGATGACACTGAAGCTTTCTTT.

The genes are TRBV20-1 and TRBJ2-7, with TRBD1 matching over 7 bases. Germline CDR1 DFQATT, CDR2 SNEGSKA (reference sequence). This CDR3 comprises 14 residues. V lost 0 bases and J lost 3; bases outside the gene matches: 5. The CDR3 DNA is TGCAGTGCTAGAGATGGGACAGATTTCTACGAGCAGTACTTC. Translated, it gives CSARDGTDFYEQYF.

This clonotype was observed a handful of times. In DNA form, the CDR3 reads TGCGCCAGCAGCCAAGTGCATACAGGCCCGAGCTCCTATAATTCACCCCTCCACTTT. Translating it yields CASSQVHTGPSSYNSPLHF. The chain is built from TRBV4-1 and TRBJ1-6, with TRBD1 as a possible D gene (5 bases). Germline V lookup: CDR1 MGHRA, CDR2 YSYEKL. This CDR3 is built from 19 residues. The V gene lost 1 base and the J gene lost 0 bases, with 16 bases spanning the gap.

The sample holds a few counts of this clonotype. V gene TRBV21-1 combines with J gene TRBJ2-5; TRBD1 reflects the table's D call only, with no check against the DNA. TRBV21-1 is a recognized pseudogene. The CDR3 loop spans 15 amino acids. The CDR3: CASSKEDRPKETQYF. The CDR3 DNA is TGTGCCAGCAGCAAAGAAGACAGGCCCAAAGAGACCCAGTACTTC.

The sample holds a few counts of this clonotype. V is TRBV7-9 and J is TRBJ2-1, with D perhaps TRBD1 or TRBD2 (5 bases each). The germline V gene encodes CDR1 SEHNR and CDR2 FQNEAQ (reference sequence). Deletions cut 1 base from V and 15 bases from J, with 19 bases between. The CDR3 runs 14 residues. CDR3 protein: CASSLGVRGKEGFF. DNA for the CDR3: TGTGCCAGCAGCTTAGGGGTGAGGGGCAAAGAAGGGTTCTTC. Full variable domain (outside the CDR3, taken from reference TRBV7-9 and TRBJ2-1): DTGVSQNPRHKITKRGQNVTFRCDPISEHNRLYWYRQTLGQGPEFLTYFQNEAQLEKSRLLSDRFSAERPKGSFSTLEIQRTEQGDSAMYLCASSLGVRGKEGFFGPGTRLTVL.

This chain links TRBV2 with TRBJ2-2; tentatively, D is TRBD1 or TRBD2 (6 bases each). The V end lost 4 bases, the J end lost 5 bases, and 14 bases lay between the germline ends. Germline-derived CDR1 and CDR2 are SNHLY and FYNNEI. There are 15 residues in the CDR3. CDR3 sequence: CASSGWGAGTGELFF. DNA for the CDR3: TGTGCCAGCAGTGGATGGGGGGCCGGGACCGGGGAGCTGTTTTTT.

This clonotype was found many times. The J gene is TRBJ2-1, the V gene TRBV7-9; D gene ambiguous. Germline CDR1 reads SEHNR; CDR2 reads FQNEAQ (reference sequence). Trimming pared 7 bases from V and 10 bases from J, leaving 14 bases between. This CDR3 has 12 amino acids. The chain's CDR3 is CASTSHGEEQFF. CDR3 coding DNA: TGTGCCAGCACTTCTCATGGGGAAGAGCAGTTCTTC.

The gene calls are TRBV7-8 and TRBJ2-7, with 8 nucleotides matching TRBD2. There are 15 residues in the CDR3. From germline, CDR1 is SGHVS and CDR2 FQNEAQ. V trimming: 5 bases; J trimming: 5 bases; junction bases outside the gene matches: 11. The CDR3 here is CASSGPLAAGHEQYF. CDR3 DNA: TGTGCCAGCAGCGGCCCACTAGCGGCGGGACACGAGCAGTACTTC.

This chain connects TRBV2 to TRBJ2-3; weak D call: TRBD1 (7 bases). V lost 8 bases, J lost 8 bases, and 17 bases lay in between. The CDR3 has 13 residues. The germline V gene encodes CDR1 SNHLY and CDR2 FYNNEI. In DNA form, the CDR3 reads TGTGCCAGCCGGGACTCGGGGGACAGTACGCAGTATTTT. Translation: CASRDSGDSTQYF.

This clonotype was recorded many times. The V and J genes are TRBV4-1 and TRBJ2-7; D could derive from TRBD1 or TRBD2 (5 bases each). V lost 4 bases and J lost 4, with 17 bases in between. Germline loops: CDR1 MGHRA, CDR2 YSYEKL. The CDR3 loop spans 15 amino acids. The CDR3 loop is CASSPGDGSTYEQYF. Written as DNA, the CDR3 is TGCGCCAGCAGCCCTGGGGACGGATCCACTTACGAGCAGTACTTC.

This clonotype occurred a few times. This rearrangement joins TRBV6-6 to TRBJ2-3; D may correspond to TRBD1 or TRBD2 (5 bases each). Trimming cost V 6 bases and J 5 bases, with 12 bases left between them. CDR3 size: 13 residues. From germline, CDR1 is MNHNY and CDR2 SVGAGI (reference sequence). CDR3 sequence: CASRGVMLDTQYF. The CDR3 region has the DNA TGTGCCAGCAGGGGGGTGATGCTAGATACGCAGTATTTT.

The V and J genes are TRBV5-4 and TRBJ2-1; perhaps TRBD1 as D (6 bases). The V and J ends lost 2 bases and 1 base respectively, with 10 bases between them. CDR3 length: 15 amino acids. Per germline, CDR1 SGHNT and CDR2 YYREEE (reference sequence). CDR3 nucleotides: TGTGCCAGCAGCTTTCGGACAGAGTCCTACAATGAGCAGTTCTTC. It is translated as CASSFRTESYNEQFF. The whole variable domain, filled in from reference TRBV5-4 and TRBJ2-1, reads ETGVTQSPTHLIKTRGQQVTLRCSSQSGHNTVSWYQQALGQGPQFIFQYYREEENGRGNFPPRFSGLQFPNYSSELNVNALELDDSALYLCASSFRTESYNEQFFGPGTRLTVL.